This T cell receptor (beta chain) comes out of a study of T-cell memory formation after mild COVID-19. Study-level information: TCR clusters mostly belonged to single donors.

Employing constant-segment primers, 5'RACE generated TCR alpha and TCR beta cDNA libraries bearing sample barcodes and UMIs. TCRdb reanalysed the 5' RACE reads using MiXCR and keeps one entry per CDR3 protein. This sample has 150,000 to 200,000 distinct CDR3 sequences, with 9.5% to 13% found just once. Of note for this clonotype: Its antigen is not identified.

Study-level points and caveats: Second-wave clones with a day 37 peak had unconfirmed SARS-CoV-2 specificity. Cross-reactive memory appears to have joined, as suggested by some responding clones showing up in pre-infection memory.

CDR1 is LNHNV and CDR2 is YYDKDF in the germline V gene (reference sequence). Trimming cost V 3 bases and J 6 bases, with 8 bases left between them. This CDR3 region has 12 residues. What was sequenced was PBMCs or a T cell subset sorted from them (not recorded which). This receptor was identified in a man between 18 and 35 years old who had mild COVID-19 (a few samples of this study predate the infection). Cell type and time point are not known. The rearrangement links TRBV15 to TRBJ1-2; D is ambiguous. This CDR3 is CATSSPWDGYTF. The DNA for the CDR3 is TGTGCCACCAGCAGCCCATGGGATGGCTACACCTTC.